What follows are 6 T cell receptor beta chains derived from one specimen sequenced in a study of cytomegalovirus exposure and HLA in healthy donors. Only in-frame clones appear in the TCRdb table, and some are missing; sequencing was by immunoSEQ multiplex PCR. The sample carries approximately 300,000 clones, approximately 90% recorded once. Sequencing was performed on PBMCs. Every receptor here comes from a woman under 40 in good health and CMV-seropositive.

The chain is built from TRBV28 and TRBJ2-3; 12 nucleotides match TRBD1. CDR1 and CDR2 (germline): MDHEN, SYDVKM. With V trimmed by 6 bases and J by 1 base, 5 bases remained unmatched. This CDR3 is built from 16 residues. The CDR3 protein is CASSSGTGGGTDTQYF. The CDR3 DNA is TGTGCCAGCAGCTCCGGGACAGGGGGCGGCACAGATACGCAGTATTTT.

The chain employs TRBV4-1 and TRBJ2-5, with D possibly being TRBD1 or TRBD2 (5 bases each). The CDR3 loop spans 13 amino acids. Trimming removed 1 base from V and 4 bases from J, with 7 bases in between. Germline CDR1 MGHRA, CDR2 YSYEKL. The DNA of the CDR3 is TGCGCCAGCAGCCAAGCTGGGGGAGAGACCCAGTACTTC. As protein: CASSQAGGETQYF.

The V and J genes are TRBV5-6 and TRBJ2-7; TRBD2 is a possible D gene (5 bases). Trimming pared 0 bases from V and 2 bases from J, leaving 9 bases between. Germline CDR1 reads SGHDT; CDR2 reads YYEEEE. This CDR3 is built from 14 residues. DNA for the CDR3: TGTGCCAGCAGCTTGGCGGGGAAAACCTACGAGCAGTACTTC. It yields the protein CASSLAGKTYEQYF.

The chain carries TRBV18 and TRBJ1-1, with 8 bases fitting TRBD1. The ends lost 5 bases at V and 1 base at J; junction bases unmatched: 3. This CDR3 has 14 amino acids. Germline CDR1 reads KGHSH; CDR2 reads LQKENI. The CDR3 nucleotides read TGTGCCAGCTCATGGGACAGGCGGAACACTGAAGCTTTCTTT. This translates into CASSWDRRNTEAFF.

The chain joins TRBV5-6 to TRBJ2-7; the D gene is possibly TRBD2 (5 bases). The CDR3 is 12 residues long. Germline V lookup: CDR1 SGHDT, CDR2 YYEEEE. The germline V and J ends were trimmed by 4 bases and 2 bases, with 7 bases remaining between them. In nucleotides, the CDR3 is TGTGCCAGCAGCCCCGGGACCTACGAGCAGTACTTC. This gives the protein CASSPGTYEQYF.

This rearrangement joins TRBV5-4 to TRBJ2-1; possible D gene TRBD1, 6 bases. The CDR3 runs 14 residues. V gave up 4 bases and J gave up 4 bases, with 12 bases separating them. The germline V gene encodes CDR1 SGHNT and CDR2 YYREEE (reference sequence). The CDR3 sequence is CASSPRTVYNEQFF. The CDR3, as DNA: TGTGCCAGCAGCCCGAGGACAGTTTACAATGAGCAGTTCTTC.